This T cell receptor (beta chain) was identified during a study of cytomegalovirus exposure and HLA in healthy donors. CDR1 and CDR2 (germline): WNHNN, SYGVQD (reference sequence). The CDR3 contains 15 residues. Trimming took 0 bases from V and 1 from J, leaving 9 bases between them. Sequencing was performed with immunoSEQ multiplex PCR; in TCRdb, only in-frame clones are kept and a portion is missing. The data hold 200,000 or so clones, with approximately 90% observed a single time. The V call is TRBV10-1, the J call TRBJ1-1, with no clear D. Material for sequencing was PBMCs. The sequence was obtained from a woman aged 18-29 years in good health and CMV-seronegative. The CDR3 coding sequence is TGCGCCAGCAGTGAGTCTGGCAGGTGGAACACTGAAGCTTTCTTT. This encodes CASSESGRWNTEAFF.